This T cell receptor (beta chain) was profiled in a study of OX40 agonist ivuxolimab in advanced cancers. Overall study: Patients received ivuxolimab, an agonistic anti-OX40 (CD134) antibody. Three patients, one with hepatocellular carcinoma and two with cutaneous melanoma, achieved partial responses. Regarding the study as a whole: Antigens targeted by the expanded peripheral T cells were not determined.

Concerning this clone itself: Its antigen is unknown.

Sequencing used immunoSEQ multiplex PCR; TCRdb keeps in-frame clones, though not all of them. Among more than 45,000 clones listed, less than 85% were seen once. Systemic immunosuppression or autoimmune disease history was grounds to exclude patients. This CDR3 spans 15 amino acids. The V segment lost 7 bases and the J segment 6 bases; nucleotides outside the gene matches: 10. Germline-derived CDR1 and CDR2 are LGHNT and FRNRAP. The chain joins TRBV12-5 to TRBJ1-1; the match to TRBD1 covers 11 bases. The sample in question was CD4+ or CD8+ T cells sorted from blood, obtained in a trial of the OX40 agonist ivuxolimab. The TCR originated in an adult with an advanced solid tumor such as melanoma, head and neck, liver or kidney cancer. The chain's CDR3 is CASEKGQGDLAEAFF. The CDR3 nucleotides are TGTGCTAGTGAAAAGGGACAGGGGGATCTCGCTGAAGCTTTCTTT.